This T cell receptor (beta chain) was recovered during a study of T cells in Graves' hyperthyroidism and ophthalmopathy. Study at large: Peripheral blood was secured at the point of initial diagnosis, before any treatment.

Whole-study results and caveats: Ophthalmopathy could be told apart from stable hyperthyroidism with a 13 V-J model.

The junction had 2 bases not matched to a gene; V was cut back by 5 bases and J by 1 base. This CDR3 is 13 amino acids long. Germline assignment: CDR1 DFQATT and CDR2 SNEGSKA (reference sequence). Lactation, pregnancy, other autoimmune disease or uncontrolled infection excluded patients. RNA transcripts provided the source from which TCR beta CDR3 regions were amplified. First-round RT-PCR targeting the TCR CDR3 was performed with the HTBI primer set. A single record per CDR3 protein comes from TCRdb applying MiXCR to the multiplex PCR reads. The data hold 490,000 or so distinct CDR3 sequences, with about 20% observed a single time. A word on this clonotype: Its antigen is as yet unknown.

The chain joins TRBV20-1 to TRBJ2-3, with TRBD1 matching 8 bases. The receptor was isolated from a woman in her 70s with Graves' ophthalmopathy. The sample comprised blood. CDR3 DNA sequence: TGCAGTGCTTTGACAGGGGGCACAGATACGCAGTATTTT. It yields the protein CSALTGGTDTQYF.